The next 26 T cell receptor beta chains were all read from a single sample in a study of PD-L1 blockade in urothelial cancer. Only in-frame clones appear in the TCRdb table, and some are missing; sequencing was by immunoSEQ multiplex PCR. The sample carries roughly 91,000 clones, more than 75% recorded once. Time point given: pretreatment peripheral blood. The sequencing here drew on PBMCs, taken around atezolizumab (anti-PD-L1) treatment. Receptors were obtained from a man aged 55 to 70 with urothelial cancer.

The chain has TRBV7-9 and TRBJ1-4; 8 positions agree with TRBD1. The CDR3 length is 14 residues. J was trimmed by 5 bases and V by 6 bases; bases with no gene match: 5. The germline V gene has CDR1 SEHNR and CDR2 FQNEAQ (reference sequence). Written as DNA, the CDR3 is TGTGCCAGCAGTACAGGGGGGGACAATGAAAAACTGTTTTTT. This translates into CASSTGGDNEKLFF.

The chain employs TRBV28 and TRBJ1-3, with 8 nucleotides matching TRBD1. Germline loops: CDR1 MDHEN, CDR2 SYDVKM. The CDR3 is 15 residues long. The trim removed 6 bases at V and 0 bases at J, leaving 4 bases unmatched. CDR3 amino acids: CASRVQGDSGNTIYF. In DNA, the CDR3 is TGTGCCAGCAGGGTACAGGGGGACTCTGGAAACACCATATATTTT.

Written as DNA, the CDR3 is TGTGCCAGCAGCTTCAGGGAGGAGGGCTACACCTTC. Its protein is CASSFREEGYTF. J is TRBJ1-2 and V is TRBV7-9, with D perhaps matching TRBD1 (5 bases). The CDR3 runs 12 residues. V lost 3 bases and J 8 bases, leaving 10 bases between the germline ends. Germline-derived CDR1 and CDR2 are SEHNR and FQNEAQ (reference sequence).

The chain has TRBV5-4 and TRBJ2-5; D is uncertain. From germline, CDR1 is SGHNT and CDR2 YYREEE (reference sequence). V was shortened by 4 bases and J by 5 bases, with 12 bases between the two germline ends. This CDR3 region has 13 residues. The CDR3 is CASSRSLGETQYF. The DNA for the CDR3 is TGTGCCAGCAGCCGCAGTCTGGGCGAGACCCAGTACTTC.

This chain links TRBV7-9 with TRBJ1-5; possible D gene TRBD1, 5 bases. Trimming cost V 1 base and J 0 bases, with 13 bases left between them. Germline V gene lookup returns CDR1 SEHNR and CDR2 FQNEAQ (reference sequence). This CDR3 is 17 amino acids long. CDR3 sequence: CASSLGTGLLSNQPQHF. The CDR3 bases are TGTGCCAGCAGCTTAGGAACGGGACTCCTTAGCAATCAGCCCCAGCATTTT.

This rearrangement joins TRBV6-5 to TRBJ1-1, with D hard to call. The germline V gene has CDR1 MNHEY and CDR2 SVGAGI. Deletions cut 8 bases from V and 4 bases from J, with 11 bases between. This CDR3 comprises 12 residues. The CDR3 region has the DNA TGTGCCAGCCTCAGGCGGGGCACTGAAGCTTTCTTT. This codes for CASLRRGTEAFF.

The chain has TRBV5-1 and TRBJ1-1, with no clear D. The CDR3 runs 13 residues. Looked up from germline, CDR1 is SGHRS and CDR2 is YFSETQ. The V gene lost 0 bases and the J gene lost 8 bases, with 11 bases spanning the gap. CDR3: CASSLGPSYEAFF. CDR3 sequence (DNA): TGCGCCAGCAGCTTGGGGCCCTCATACGAAGCTTTCTTT.

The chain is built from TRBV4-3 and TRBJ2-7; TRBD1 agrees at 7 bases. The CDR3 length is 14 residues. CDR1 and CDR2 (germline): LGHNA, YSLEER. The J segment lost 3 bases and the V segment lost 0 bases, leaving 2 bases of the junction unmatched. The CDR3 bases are TGCGCCAGCAGCCAAGAGTGGGACAGCTACGAGCAGTACTTC. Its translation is CASSQEWDSYEQYF.

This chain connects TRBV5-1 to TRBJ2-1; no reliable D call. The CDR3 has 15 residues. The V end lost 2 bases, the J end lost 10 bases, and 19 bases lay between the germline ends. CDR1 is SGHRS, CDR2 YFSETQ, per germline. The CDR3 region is CASSFRLPSKSEQFF. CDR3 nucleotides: TGCGCCAGCAGCTTCCGACTCCCATCTAAATCCGAGCAGTTCTTC. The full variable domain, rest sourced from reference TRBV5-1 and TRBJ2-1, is KAGVTQTPRYLIKTRGQQVTLSCSPISGHRSVSWYQQTPGQGLQFLFEYFSETQRNKGNFPGRFSGRQFSNSRSEMNVSTLELGDSALYLCASSFRLPSKSEQFFGPGTRLTVL.

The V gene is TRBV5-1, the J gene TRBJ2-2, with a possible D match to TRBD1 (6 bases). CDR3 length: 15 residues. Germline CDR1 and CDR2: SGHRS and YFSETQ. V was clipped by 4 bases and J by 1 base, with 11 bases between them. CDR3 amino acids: CASSRDNGNTGELFF. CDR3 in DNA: TGCGCCAGCAGCCGGGACAACGGGAACACCGGGGAGCTGTTTTTT.

In DNA form, the CDR3 reads TGCGCCAGCAGCTTGGCTGGACTCGCCGGGGAGCTGTTTTTT. Translation gives CASSLAGLAGELFF. The chain is built from TRBV5-1 and TRBJ2-2; a possible D gene is TRBD2 (5 bases). The CDR3 consists of 14 residues. Germline V gene lookup returns CDR1 SGHRS and CDR2 YFSETQ. V was pared by 0 bases and J by 6 bases, with 9 bases between.

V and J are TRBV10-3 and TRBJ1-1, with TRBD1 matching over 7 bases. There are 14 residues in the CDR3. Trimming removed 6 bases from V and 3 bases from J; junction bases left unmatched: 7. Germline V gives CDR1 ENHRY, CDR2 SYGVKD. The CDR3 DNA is TGTGCCATCAGCGCAGGGGGATCGGACACTGAAGCTTTCTTT. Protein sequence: CAISAGGSDTEAFF.

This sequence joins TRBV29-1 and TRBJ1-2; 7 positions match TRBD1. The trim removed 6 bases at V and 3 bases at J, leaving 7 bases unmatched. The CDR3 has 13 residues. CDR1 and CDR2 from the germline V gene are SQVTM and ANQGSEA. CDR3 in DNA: TGCAGCGTAGTGACAGGGCGACACTATGGCTACACCTTC. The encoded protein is CSVVTGRHYGYTF.

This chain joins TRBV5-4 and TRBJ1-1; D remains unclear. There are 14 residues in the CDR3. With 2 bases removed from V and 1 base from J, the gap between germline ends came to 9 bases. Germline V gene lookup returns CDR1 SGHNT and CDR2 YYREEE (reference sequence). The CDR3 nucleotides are TGTGCCAGCAGCTTCTTACAGAAGAACACTGAAGCTTTCTTT. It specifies CASSFLQKNTEAFF.

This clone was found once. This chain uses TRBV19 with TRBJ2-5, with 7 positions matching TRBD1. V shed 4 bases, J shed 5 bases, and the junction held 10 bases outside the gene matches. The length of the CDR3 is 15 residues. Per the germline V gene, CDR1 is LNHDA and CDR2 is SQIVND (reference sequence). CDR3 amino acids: CASSTSQPRGETQYF. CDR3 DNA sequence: TGTGCCAGTAGTACGAGCCAACCCAGGGGGGAGACCCAGTACTTC.

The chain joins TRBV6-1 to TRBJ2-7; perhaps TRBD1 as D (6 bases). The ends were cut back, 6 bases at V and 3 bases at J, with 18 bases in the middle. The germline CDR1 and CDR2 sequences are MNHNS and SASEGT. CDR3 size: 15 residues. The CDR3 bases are TGTGCCAGCAGAGGGGGTACGGGTGGCAACTACGAGCAGTACTTC. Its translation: CASRGGTGGNYEQYF.

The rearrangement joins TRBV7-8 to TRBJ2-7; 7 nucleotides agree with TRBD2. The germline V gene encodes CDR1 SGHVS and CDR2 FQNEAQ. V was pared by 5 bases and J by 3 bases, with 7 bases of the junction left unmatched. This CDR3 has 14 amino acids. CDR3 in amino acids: CASSPRLADYEQYF. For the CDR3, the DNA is TGTGCCAGCAGCCCCAGACTAGCTGACTACGAGCAGTACTTC.

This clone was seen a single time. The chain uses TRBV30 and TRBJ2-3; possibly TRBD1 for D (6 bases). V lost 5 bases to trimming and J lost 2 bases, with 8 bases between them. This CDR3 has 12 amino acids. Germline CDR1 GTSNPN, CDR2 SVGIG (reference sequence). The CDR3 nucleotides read TGTGCCTGGGGGGACAACACAGATACGCAGTATTTT. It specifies CAWGDNTDTQYF.

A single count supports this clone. The CDR3 reads CASSAAHSGNTIYF. CDR3 bases: TGTGCCAGCAGCGCCGCACACTCTGGAAACACCATATATTTT. This chain connects TRBV9 to TRBJ1-3; D gene uncertain. Trimming removed 3 bases from V and 0 bases from J, with 7 bases in between. Germline lookup yields CDR1 SGDLS and CDR2 YYNGEE. CDR3 length: 14 residues.

CDR3 sequence: CASSRLAGVIEQFF. CDR3 sequence (DNA): TGTGCCAGCAGCAGACTAGCGGGAGTGATTGAGCAGTTCTTC. The V gene is TRBV6-5, the J gene TRBJ2-1, with TRBD2 matching over 12 bases. The CDR3 runs 14 residues. Germline CDR1 is MNHEY and CDR2 is SVGAGI. V trimming: 6 bases; J trimming: 9 bases; junction bases outside the gene matches: 6.

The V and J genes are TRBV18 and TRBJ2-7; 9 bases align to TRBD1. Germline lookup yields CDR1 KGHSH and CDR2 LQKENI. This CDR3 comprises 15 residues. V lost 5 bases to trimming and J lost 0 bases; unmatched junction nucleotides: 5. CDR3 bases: TGTGCCAGCTCATTCCCGACAGGGGGCTCCTACGAGCAGTACTTC. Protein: CASSFPTGGSYEQYF.

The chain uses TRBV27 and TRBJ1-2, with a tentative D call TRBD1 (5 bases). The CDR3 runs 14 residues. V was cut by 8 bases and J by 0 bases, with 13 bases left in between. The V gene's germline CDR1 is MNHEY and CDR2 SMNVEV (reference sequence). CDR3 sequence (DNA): TGTGCCAGCGGGTGGGGCAGGACTAACTATGGCTACACCTTC. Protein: CASGWGRTNYGYTF.

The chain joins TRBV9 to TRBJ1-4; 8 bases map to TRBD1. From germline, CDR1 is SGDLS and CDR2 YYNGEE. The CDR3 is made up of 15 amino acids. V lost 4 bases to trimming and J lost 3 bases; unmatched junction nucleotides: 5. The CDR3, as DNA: TGTGCCAGCAGCTCACCGGGACAGGCTAATGAAAAACTGTTTTTT. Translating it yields CASSSPGQANEKLFF.

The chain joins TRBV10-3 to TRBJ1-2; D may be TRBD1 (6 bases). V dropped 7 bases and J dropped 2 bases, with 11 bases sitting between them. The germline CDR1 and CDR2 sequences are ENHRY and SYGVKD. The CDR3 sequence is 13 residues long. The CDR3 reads CAIKGDGNYGYTF. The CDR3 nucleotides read TGTGCCATCAAGGGGGACGGAAACTATGGCTACACCTTC.

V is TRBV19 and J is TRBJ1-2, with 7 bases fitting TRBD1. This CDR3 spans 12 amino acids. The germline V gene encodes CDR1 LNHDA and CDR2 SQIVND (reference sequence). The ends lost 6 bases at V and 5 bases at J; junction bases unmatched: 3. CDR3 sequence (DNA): TGTGCCAGTAGCCGACAGGGTTATGGCTACACCTTC. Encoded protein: CASSRQGYGYTF.

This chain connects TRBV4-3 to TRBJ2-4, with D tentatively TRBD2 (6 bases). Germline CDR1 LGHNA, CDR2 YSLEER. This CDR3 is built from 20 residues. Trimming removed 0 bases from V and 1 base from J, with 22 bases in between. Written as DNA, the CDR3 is TGCGCCAGCAGCCAAGATGATCGGACTGGGGGAAGCGGGGCCAAAAACATTCAGTACTTC. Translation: CASSQDDRTGGSGAKNIQYF.